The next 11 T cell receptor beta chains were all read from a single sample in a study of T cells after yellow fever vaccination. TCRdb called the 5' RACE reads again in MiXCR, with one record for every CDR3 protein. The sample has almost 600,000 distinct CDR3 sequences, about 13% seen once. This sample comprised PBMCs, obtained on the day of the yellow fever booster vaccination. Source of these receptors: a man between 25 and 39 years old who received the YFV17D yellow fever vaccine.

The CDR3 nucleotides are TGTGCCAGCAGCTTAGGAGCACAGGGGTACGGCGAGCAGTACTTC. This codes for CASSLGAQGYGEQYF. The chain recombines TRBV11-2 with TRBJ2-7; 7 nucleotides line up with TRBD1. Germline assignment: CDR1 SGHAT and CDR2 FQNNGV. CDR3 length: 15 amino acids. Trimming at V came to 1 base and at J to 6 bases, leaving 9 bases not matched to a gene.

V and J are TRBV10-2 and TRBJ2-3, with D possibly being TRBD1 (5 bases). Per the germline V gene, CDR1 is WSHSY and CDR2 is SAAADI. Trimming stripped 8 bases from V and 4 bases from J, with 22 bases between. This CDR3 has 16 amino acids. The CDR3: CASGATLSFTPDTQYF. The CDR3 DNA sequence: TGCGCCAGCGGGGCTACGCTTTCCTTCACCCCAGATACGCAGTATTTT.

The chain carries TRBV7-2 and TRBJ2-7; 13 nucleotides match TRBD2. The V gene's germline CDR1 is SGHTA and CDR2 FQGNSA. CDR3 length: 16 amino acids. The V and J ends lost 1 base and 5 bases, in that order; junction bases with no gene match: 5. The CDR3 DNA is TGTGCCAGCAGCTTAGTTGGGACTAGCGGGGAGAACGAGCAGTACTTC. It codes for CASSLVGTSGENEQYF.

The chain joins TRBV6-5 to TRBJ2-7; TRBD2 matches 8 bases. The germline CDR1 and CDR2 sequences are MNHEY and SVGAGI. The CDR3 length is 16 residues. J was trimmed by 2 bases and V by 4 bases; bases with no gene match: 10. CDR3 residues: CASSLTAGRGPYEQYF. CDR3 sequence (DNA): TGTGCCAGCAGTTTAACGGCCGGGAGGGGCCCCTACGAGCAGTACTTC.

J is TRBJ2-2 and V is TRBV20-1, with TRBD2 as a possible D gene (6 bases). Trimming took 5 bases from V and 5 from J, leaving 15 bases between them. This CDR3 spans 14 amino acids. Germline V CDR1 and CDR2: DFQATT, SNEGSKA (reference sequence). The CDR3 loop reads CSAYQTSYTGELFF. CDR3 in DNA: TGCAGTGCTTACCAGACTAGTTATACCGGGGAGCTGTTTTTT.

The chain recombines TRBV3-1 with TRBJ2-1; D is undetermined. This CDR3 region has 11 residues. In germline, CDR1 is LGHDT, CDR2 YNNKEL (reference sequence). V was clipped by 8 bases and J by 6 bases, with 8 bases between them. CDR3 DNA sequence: TGTGCCAGCGGACCCACCAATGAGCAGTTCTTC. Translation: CASGPTNEQFF.

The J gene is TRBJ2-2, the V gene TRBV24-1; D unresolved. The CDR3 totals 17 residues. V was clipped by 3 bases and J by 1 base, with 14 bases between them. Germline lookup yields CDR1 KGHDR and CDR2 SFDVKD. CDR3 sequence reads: CATSDDNSLGNTGELFF. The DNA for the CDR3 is TGTGCCACCAGTGATGACAACAGCCTGGGGAACACCGGGGAGCTGTTTTTT.

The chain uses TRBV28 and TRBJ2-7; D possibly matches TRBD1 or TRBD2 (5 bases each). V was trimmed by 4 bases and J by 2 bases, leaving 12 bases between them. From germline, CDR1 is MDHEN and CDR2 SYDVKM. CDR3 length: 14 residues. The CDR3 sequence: CASSWDGGAYEQYF. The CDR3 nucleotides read TGTGCCAGCAGTTGGGACGGAGGAGCCTACGAGCAGTACTTC.

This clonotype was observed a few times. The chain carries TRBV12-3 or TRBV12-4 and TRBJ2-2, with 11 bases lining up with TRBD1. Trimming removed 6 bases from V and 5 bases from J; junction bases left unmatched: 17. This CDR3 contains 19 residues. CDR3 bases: TGTGCCAGCAGAAGGACAGGGGGCGCGGGCGGGAGGGTTACCGGGGAGCTGTTTTTT. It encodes CASRRTGGAGGRVTGELFF.

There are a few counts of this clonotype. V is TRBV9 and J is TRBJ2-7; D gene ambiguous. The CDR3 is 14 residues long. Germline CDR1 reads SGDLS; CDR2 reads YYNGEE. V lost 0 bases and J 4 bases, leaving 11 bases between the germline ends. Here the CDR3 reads CASSVEGWGYEQYF. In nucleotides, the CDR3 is TGTGCCAGCAGCGTAGAGGGTTGGGGATACGAGCAGTACTTC.

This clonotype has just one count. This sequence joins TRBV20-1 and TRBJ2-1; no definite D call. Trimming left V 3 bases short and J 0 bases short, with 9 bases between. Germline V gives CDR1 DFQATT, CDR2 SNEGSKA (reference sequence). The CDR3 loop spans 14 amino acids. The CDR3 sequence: CSASRTVSYNEQFF. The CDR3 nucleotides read TGCAGTGCTAGCCGTACAGTCTCCTACAATGAGCAGTTCTTC.